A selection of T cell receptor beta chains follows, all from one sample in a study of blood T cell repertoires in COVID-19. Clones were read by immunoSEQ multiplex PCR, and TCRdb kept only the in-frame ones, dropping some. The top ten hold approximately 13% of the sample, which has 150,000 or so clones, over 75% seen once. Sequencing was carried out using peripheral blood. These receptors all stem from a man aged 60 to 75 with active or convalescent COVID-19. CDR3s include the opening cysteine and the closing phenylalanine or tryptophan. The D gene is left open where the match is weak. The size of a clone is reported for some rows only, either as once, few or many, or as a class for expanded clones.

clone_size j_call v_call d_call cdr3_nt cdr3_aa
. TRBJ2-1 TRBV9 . TGTGCCAGCAGCCCCACGGACTACCTTCCCTACAATGAGCAGTTCTTC CASSPTDYLPYNEQFF
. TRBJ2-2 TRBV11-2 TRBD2 TGTGCCAGCAGCGGGGGACTAGCGTTAGAGCTGTTTTTT CASSGGLALELFF
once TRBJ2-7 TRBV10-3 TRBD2 TGTGCCATCAGTGGACTAGCGGCCTTAAGTTACGAGCAGTACTTC CAISGLAALSYEQYF
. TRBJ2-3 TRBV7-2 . TGTGCCAGCAGCTTTGACAACACAGATACGCAGTATTTT CASSFDNTDTQYF
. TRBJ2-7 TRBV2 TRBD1 TGTGCCAGCAGGTGGACAGGGCGGGCCTACGAGCAGTACTTC CASRWTGRAYEQYF
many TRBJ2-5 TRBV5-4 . TGTGCCAGCAGCTTTTCACCAACCCACGAGGGGACCCAGTACTTC CASSFSPTHEGTQYF
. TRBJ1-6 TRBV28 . TGTGCCAGCAGTTTAGTCGGTGGGACAACAAATTCACCCCTCCACTTT CASSLVGGTTNSPLHF
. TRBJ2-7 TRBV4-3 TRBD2 TGCGCCAGCAGCCTCGGAACGAAACTAGCGGGAGAGGGCGAGCAGTACTTC CASSLGTKLAGEGEQYF
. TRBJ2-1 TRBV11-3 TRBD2 TGTGCCAGCAGCTTAGCTAGCGGGATCCGGCGCCTTTCCTACAATGAGCAGTTCTTC CASSLASGIRRLSYNEQFF
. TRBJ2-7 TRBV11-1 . TGTGCCAGCAGTCTAGGGGATTACGAGCAGTACTTC CASSLGDYEQYF
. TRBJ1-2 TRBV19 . TGTGCCACCGGTGGCTACACCTTC CATGGYTF
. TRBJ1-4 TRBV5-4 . TGTGCCAGCAGCTTGGACAGCCTTAATGAAAAACTGTTTTTT CASSLDSLNEKLFF
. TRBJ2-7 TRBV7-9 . TGTGCCAGCAGCCACCCTTTAGAGAGCGAGCAGTACTTC CASSHPLESEQYF
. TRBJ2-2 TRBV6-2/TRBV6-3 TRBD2 TGTGCCAGCAGTTATCGAGCGGGAATCACCGGGGAGCTGTTTTTT CASSYRAGITGELFF
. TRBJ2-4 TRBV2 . TGTGCCAGCACCATGGACACACCCGGCAGGTACTTC CASTMDTPGRYF
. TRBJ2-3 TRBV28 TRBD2 TGTGCCAGCAGCCCCCACTCAAGCGGGAGCCTAGCAGATACGCAGTATTTT CASSPHSSGSLADTQYF
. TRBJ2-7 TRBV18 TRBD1 TGTGCCAGCTCCCATACCGGGACAGGGGAGTATAGGCCCTACGAGCAGTACTTC CASSHTGTGEYRPYEQYF
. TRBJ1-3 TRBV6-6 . TGTGCCAGCAGTTACTCACTGAACACCATATATTTT CASSYSLNTIYF
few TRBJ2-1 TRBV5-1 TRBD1 TGCGCCAGCAGCTTTGGACAGGTTTCCTACAATGAGCAGTTCTTC CASSFGQVSYNEQFF
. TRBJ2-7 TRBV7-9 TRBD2 TGTGCCAGCAGCCCAGCCCTTGGGCGGGAGTATCTCGAGCAGTACTTC CASSPALGREYLEQYF
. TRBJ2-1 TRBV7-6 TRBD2 TGTGCCAGCAGCTTAGTGATGTCTAGCGGAGTATACAATGAGCAGTTCTTC CASSLVMSSGVYNEQFF
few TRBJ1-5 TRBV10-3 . TGTGCCATCAGGCCTGCTGGGGGGGGAGATCAGCCCCAGCATTTT CAIRPAGGGDQPQHF
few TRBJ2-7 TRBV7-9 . TGTGCCAGCAGCTTAGCGACACCATTCTACGAGCAGTACTTC CASSLATPFYEQYF
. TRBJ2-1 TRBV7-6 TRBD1 TGTGCCAGCAGCTCCGGGACAGGGGGCCTCAATGAGCAGTTCTTC CASSSGTGGLNEQFF
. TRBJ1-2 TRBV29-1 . TGCAGCGGTTTCTTTCGGGGGATTTTGTATGGCTACACCTTC CSGFFRGILYGYTF
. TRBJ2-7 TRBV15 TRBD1 TGTGCCACCAGCAGACAGGGGGCGAACGAGCAGTACTTC CATSRQGANEQYF
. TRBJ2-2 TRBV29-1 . TGCAGCGTTGACCGGGATACCGGGGAGCTGTTTTTT CSVDRDTGELFF
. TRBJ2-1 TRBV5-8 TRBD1 TGTGCCAGCAGCTTGAGAGGGGGCATTAGCAATGAGCAGTTCTTC CASSLRGGISNEQFF
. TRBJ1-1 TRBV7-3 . TGTGCCAGCAGCTTAACATCTCGGACTGAAGCTTTCTTT CASSLTSRTEAFF
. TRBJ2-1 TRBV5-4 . TGTGCCAGCAGCTTGGCAGGGCACAATGAGCAGTTCTTC CASSLAGHNEQFF
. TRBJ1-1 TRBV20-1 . TGCAGTGCTAGTCGGGGTGGATCAGGGAACACTGAAGCTTTCTTT CSASRGGSGNTEAFF